Shown below are 19 T cell receptor beta chains from a single sample sequenced in a study of T-cell reconstitution after alpha-beta-depleted transplantation in children (dated by TCRdb to 2016 to 2017). Libraries were prepared through PCR. Instrument on record: Illumina HiSeq 2500. TCR library preparation used molecular barcoding, with unique molecular identifiers applied to normalize quantification of the TCRbeta repertoire. The public reads were quality trimmed at Q25 with fastp and then assembled into clones with MiXCR by TCRdb, keeping productive beta chains. Every distinct CDR3 protein forms one entry, paired with its most common genes and DNA. The sample table holds 200,000 to 250,000 distinct CDR3 sequences, of which approximately 8% were seen once. Under 8% of the sample lies in the top ten. The sample's treatment or condition label is to be understood as: allogeneic hematopoietic cell transplantation with graft depleted of TCRalphabeta T cells and CD19 B cells.

Specimen: PBMCs, mostly from graft donor cells, collected 180 days after TCRalphabeta/CD19-depleted stem cell transplant. Receptor source: a male patient aged 10 to 17 who had a stem cell transplant for acute lymphoblastic leukemia, so the T cells may come from the graft donor.

This clonotype has at least ten counts. In nucleotides, the CDR3 is TGCAGCGTTGAATTCCCTAGCTACAATGAGCAGTTCTTC. Protein: CSVEFPSYNEQFF. This chain uses TRBV29-1 with TRBJ2-1; D gene unclear. Germline CDR1 and CDR2: SQVTM and ANQGSEA. The CDR3 loop spans 13 amino acids. Between the trimmed V and J ends, which lost 2 bases and 3 bases, there was a span of 8 bases.

This clonotype was detected ten times or more. The chain combines TRBV9 with TRBJ1-4, with D hard to call. From germline, CDR1 is SGDLS and CDR2 YYNGEE. This CDR3 is built from 13 residues. Trimming removed 1 base from V and 10 bases from J, with 11 bases in between. The CDR3 DNA sequence: TGTGCCAGCAGCGTATATCCCGGTGGAAAACTGTTTTTT. As protein: CASSVYPGGKLFF. The whole variable domain, remainder taken from reference TRBV9 and TRBJ1-4, is DSGVTQTPKHLITATGQRVTLRCSPRSGDLSVYWYQQSLDQGLQFLIQYYNGEERAKGNILERFSAQQFPDLHSELNLSSLELGDSALYFCASSVYPGGKLFFGSGTQLSVL.

This clonotype was observed a handful of times. The V gene is TRBV12-3 or TRBV12-4, the J gene TRBJ2-7, with TRBD2 matching over 8 bases. V shed 11 bases, J shed 1 base, and the junction held 19 bases outside the gene matches. The CDR3 has 17 amino acids. The CDR3 coding sequence is TGTGCCCTCAGTTTAGGAGGTCTAGCGGGCAATTCCTACGAGCAGTACTTC. Protein: CALSLGGLAGNSYEQYF.

In its sample, this clonotype was seen many times. The V and J genes are TRBV10-3 and TRBJ1-1, with D maybe TRBD1 (5 bases). The CDR3 totals 13 residues. Germline-derived CDR1 and CDR2 are ENHRY and SYGVKD. Trimming shortened V by 6 bases and J by 3 bases, and 11 bases separated the two germline ends. Here the CDR3 reads CAIRRDGDTEAFF. The CDR3, as DNA: TGTGCCATCAGGCGGGACGGCGACACTGAAGCTTTCTTT.

This clonotype was seen repeatedly, ten times or more. The J gene is TRBJ1-2, the V gene TRBV6-5; unclear D gene. Trimming took off 0 bases at V and 0 bases at J, with 8 bases between the two ends. The CDR3 covers 15 residues. CDR1 is MNHEY and CDR2 is SVGAGI in the germline V gene. In nucleotides, the CDR3 is TGTGCCAGCAGTTACTCGATCGGACCTAACTATGGCTACACCTTC. This gives the protein CASSYSIGPNYGYTF.

This clonotype was observed a handful of times. V usage is TRBV27 and J usage is TRBJ2-1, with D maybe TRBD2 (7 bases). The CDR3 has 15 amino acids. Germline CDR1 and CDR2: MNHEY and SMNVEV (reference sequence). The V end lost 8 bases, the J end lost 8 bases, and 22 bases lay between the germline ends. The CDR3 reads CASWGGAGEDYEQFF. In DNA form, the CDR3 reads TGTGCCAGCTGGGGGGGGGCGGGAGAGGACTATGAGCAGTTCTTC.

J is TRBJ2-5 and V is TRBV7-7; D uncertain. V lost 1 base and J lost 1, with 13 bases in between. The CDR3 runs to 16 residues. Germline CDR1 is SSHAT and CDR2 is FNYEAQ (reference sequence). The CDR3 DNA reads as TGTGCCAGCAGCTTAGAAGAGAATCCTTTCCAAGAGACCCAGTACTTC. This codes for CASSLEENPFQETQYF.

Ten or more counts support this clonotype. The chain combines TRBV18 with TRBJ1-1; maybe TRBD1 (5 bases). The CDR3 is made up of 14 amino acids. V was pared by 6 bases and J by 0 bases, with 11 bases between. Germline V gene lookup returns CDR1 KGHSH and CDR2 LQKENI. This CDR3 is CASSRDQLNTEAFF. Here the CDR3 DNA reads TGTGCCAGCTCCCGGGACCAACTGAACACTGAAGCTTTCTTT.

This clonotype was counted at least ten times. The chain uses TRBV29-1 and TRBJ2-1, with D perhaps assigned TRBD1 or TRBD2 (5 bases each). The CDR3 is 13 residues long. The germline V gene has CDR1 SQVTM and CDR2 ANQGSEA. V was shortened by 6 bases and J by 7 bases, with 16 bases between the two germline ends. CDR3 region: CSVDGGRVNEQFF. CDR3 DNA: TGCAGCGTCGATGGGGGACGGGTAAATGAGCAGTTCTTC.

This clonotype occurred many times. The V and J genes are TRBV29-1 and TRBJ2-2; the D is unclear. Trimming took off 1 base at V and 2 bases at J, with 5 bases between the two ends. The length of the CDR3 is 13 residues. Germline V CDR1 and CDR2: SQVTM, ANQGSEA. CDR3 residues: CSVEAGNTGELFF. In nucleotides, the CDR3 is TGCAGCGTTGAAGCCGGAAACACCGGGGAGCTGTTTTTT.

This clonotype was counted many times. The rearrangement joins TRBV5-1 to TRBJ2-1, with 12 positions matching TRBD2. Germline V lookup: CDR1 SGHRS, CDR2 YFSETQ. CDR3 length: 18 amino acids. The ends lost 4 bases at V and 3 bases at J; junction bases unmatched: 11. Here the CDR3 DNA reads TGCGCCAGCAGCCATGGACTAGCGGGATTGGGGAACTACAATGAGCAGTTCTTC. Protein: CASSHGLAGLGNYNEQFF.

This clonotype was seen only a few times. J is TRBJ2-2 and V is TRBV7-8, with 8 bases identical to TRBD2. Looked up from germline, CDR1 is SGHVS and CDR2 is FQNEAQ. The CDR3 loop spans 15 amino acids. V trimming: 1 base; J trimming: 6 bases; junction bases outside the gene matches: 4. The CDR3 nucleotides read TGTGCCAGCAGCTTAGGGCTAGCGGGTCCCGGGGAGCTGTTTTTT. It translates to CASSLGLAGPGELFF. Filled out from reference TRBV7-8 and TRBJ2-2, the complete variable domain reads GAGVSQSPRYKVAKRGQDVALRCDPISGHVSLFWYQQALGQGPEFLTYFQNEAQLDKSGLPSDRFFAERPEGSVSTLKIQRTQQEDSAVYLCASSLGLAGPGELFFGEGSRLTVL.

This clonotype was counted ten times or more. The chain is built from TRBV6-5 and TRBJ1-4; D is unclear. This CDR3 is 15 amino acids long. V was pared by 3 bases and J by 0 bases, with 8 bases between. Per the germline V gene, CDR1 is MNHEY and CDR2 is SVGAGI. The CDR3 reads CASSYDGATNEKLFF. The CDR3 nucleotides are TGTGCCAGCAGTTATGACGGAGCAACTAATGAAAAACTGTTTTTT.

This clonotype was detected ten times or more. V is TRBV12-3 or TRBV12-4 and J is TRBJ1-2; D perhaps matches TRBD1 (6 bases). The ends were cut back, 6 bases at V and 8 bases at J, with 16 bases in the middle. The CDR3 is 13 amino acids. CDR3 region: CASSRDRSGGYTF. CDR3 DNA: TGTGCCAGCAGCCGCGACAGGTCCGGGGGCTACACCTTC.

This clonotype was found many times. V gene TRBV6-6 combines with J gene TRBJ2-7; D is uncertain. From germline, CDR1 is MNHNY and CDR2 SVGAGI (reference sequence). The CDR3 is 13 residues long. Trimming took off 4 bases at V and 5 bases at J, with 12 bases between the two ends. The CDR3 region has the DNA TGTGCCAGCAGTTCCTACCACTTCGACGAGCAGTACTTC. Protein product: CASSSYHFDEQYF.

This clonotype was found many times. CDR3 protein: CASSLPYGYTF. The DNA of the CDR3 is TGTGCCAGCAGCCTCCCATATGGCTACACCTTC. J is TRBJ1-2 and V is TRBV28; unclear D gene. This CDR3 spans 11 amino acids. Deletions cut 6 bases from V and 5 bases from J, with 7 bases between. Germline values: CDR1 MDHEN, CDR2 SYDVKM.

This clonotype was observed at least ten times. The chain employs TRBV29-1 and TRBJ1-2; TRBD1 is a possible D gene (5 bases). Germline values: CDR1 SQVTM, CDR2 ANQGSEA. The V end was cut by 4 bases, the J end by 1 base, with 19 bases between. This CDR3 is built from 16 residues. The CDR3 DNA follows: TGCAGCGTTGGAGGAGGACACAAGAGAATTAACTATGGCTACACCTTC. Protein: CSVGGGHKRINYGYTF.

This clonotype was counted many times. The chain links TRBV10-3 to TRBJ2-2; D is ambiguous. This CDR3 is 13 amino acids long. Germline-derived CDR1 and CDR2 are ENHRY and SYGVKD. V lost 6 bases, J lost 0 bases, and 5 bases lay in between. The CDR3, as DNA: TGTGCCATCAGGGGTCCGAACACCGGGGAGCTGTTTTTT. Amino acid sequence: CAIRGPNTGELFF.

This clonotype was detected ten times or more. The chain uses TRBV6-2 or TRBV6-3 and TRBJ2-1; tentatively, D is TRBD2 (6 bases). V lost 6 bases and J 5 bases, leaving 14 bases between the germline ends. This CDR3 is 14 amino acids long. Germline V lookup: CDR1 MNHEY, CDR2 SVGEGT. CDR3 amino acids: CASSRAGPNNEQFF. CDR3 DNA: TGTGCCAGCAGCCGGGCGGGGCCGAACAATGAGCAGTTCTTC.